Presented here are 21 T cell receptor beta chains from one specimen sequenced in a study of cytomegalovirus exposure and HLA in healthy donors. Amplification used 60 Vbeta primers and 13 Jbeta primers. The table came from immunoSEQ multiplex PCR; TCRdb's copy has only in-frame clones and leaves some out. Among fewer than 200,000 clones, about 80% were seen once, and the ten largest hold about 0.93%. Source material: PBMCs. The source of these receptors is a woman aged 45-59 years in good health and CMV-seropositive.

This sequence joins TRBV5-6 and TRBJ2-5, with D perhaps matching TRBD2 (6 bases). The CDR3 runs to 14 residues. V dropped 4 bases and J dropped 5 bases, with 15 bases sitting between them. Germline CDR1 SGHDT, CDR2 YYEEEE. CDR3 nucleotide sequence: TGTGCCAGCAGCCCTCAGTCTGGGGGGGAGACCCAGTACTTC. This encodes CASSPQSGGETQYF.

The CDR3 region is CASPPPGAYEQYF. Here the CDR3 DNA reads TGTGCCAGCCCTCCCCCGGGGGCCTACGAGCAGTACTTC. V is TRBV14 and J is TRBJ2-7, with a weak D call TRBD2 (6 bases). V was shortened by 8 bases and J by 2 bases, with 13 bases between the two germline ends. The CDR3 has 13 residues. Germline V gene lookup returns CDR1 SGHDN and CDR2 FVKESK.

This clone has just a few counts. The chain combines TRBV29-1 with TRBJ1-1; 9 bases agree with TRBD1. The CDR3 is 13 residues long. Looked up from germline, CDR1 is SQVTM and CDR2 is ANQGSEA. The J segment lost 5 bases and the V segment lost 6 bases, leaving 7 bases of the junction unmatched. CDR3 residues: CSVSTGGRTEAFF. CDR3 in DNA: TGCAGCGTCTCGACAGGGGGTAGAACTGAAGCTTTCTTT.

The chain is built from TRBV5-6 and TRBJ1-2; weak D call: TRBD1 (5 bases). The V end lost 4 bases, the J end lost 4 bases, and 14 bases lay between the germline ends. The CDR3 loop spans 14 amino acids. Germline assignment: CDR1 SGHDT and CDR2 YYEEEE. CDR3 sequence (DNA): TGTGCCAGCAGCAAGCCGACAGATCTCTATGGCTACACCTTC. Amino acids: CASSKPTDLYGYTF. Combining the CDR3 with reference TRBV5-6 and TRBJ1-2 gives the whole variable domain DAGVTQSPTHLIKTRGQQVTLRCSPKSGHDTVSWYQQALGQGPQFIFQYYEEEERQRGNFPDRFSGHQFPNYSSELNVNALLLGDSALYLCASSKPTDLYGYTFGSGTRLTVV.

The gene calls are TRBV12-5 and TRBJ1-1; 9 nucleotides line up with TRBD1. Trimming removed 5 bases from V and 7 bases from J; junction bases left unmatched: 8. Germline V gene sequence: CDR1 LGHNT, CDR2 FRNRAP. There are 14 residues in the CDR3. In nucleotides, the CDR3 is TGTGCTAGTGGTCACCCGGGACAGGGACTTGAAGCTTTCTTT. Translating it yields CASGHPGQGLEAFF.

A single count supports this clone. This rearrangement joins TRBV5-6 to TRBJ2-1, with 9 positions matching TRBD1. The CDR3 has 16 amino acids. From germline, CDR1 is SGHDT and CDR2 YYEEEE. With 2 bases clipped from V and 5 bases from J, the junction kept 8 bases outside the gene matches. The CDR3 region has the DNA TGTGCCAGCAGCTTTGGCCTGGGACAGGGACACAATGAGCAGTTCTTC. Translated, it gives CASSFGLGQGHNEQFF.

The chain combines TRBV28 with TRBJ1-4; unclear D gene. There are 14 residues in the CDR3. Germline CDR1 is MDHEN and CDR2 is SYDVKM. Trimming cost V 5 bases and J 5 bases, with 12 bases left between them. The CDR3 reads CASSLRGSNEKLFF. The CDR3 DNA is TGTGCCAGCAGTCTCCGGGGTAGCAATGAAAAACTGTTTTTT.

The chain carries TRBV19 and TRBJ2-7, with D possibly matching TRBD1 (5 bases). There are 14 residues in the CDR3. The germline V gene has CDR1 LNHDA and CDR2 SQIVND (reference sequence). The V end was cut by 11 bases, the J end by 2 bases, with 19 bases between. CDR3 coding DNA: TGTGCCGGTGAAGGCCAGGGAATAACCTACGAGCAGTACTTC. It translates to CAGEGQGITYEQYF.

The rearrangement uses TRBV4-1 and TRBJ2-3; D uncertain. V lost 0 bases and J 2 bases, leaving 9 bases between the germline ends. This CDR3 is built from 15 residues. Germline-derived CDR1 and CDR2 are MGHRA and YSYEKL. The DNA for the CDR3 is TGCGCCAGCAGCCAAGATATAGCCCCCACAGATACGCAGTATTTT. Amino acid sequence: CASSQDIAPTDTQYF.

This clone was seen only a few times. This chain links TRBV6-1 with TRBJ2-3; D perhaps matches TRBD1 (6 bases). From germline, CDR1 is MNHNS and CDR2 SASEGT. The V end lost 6 bases, the J end lost 2 bases, and 12 bases lay between the germline ends. The CDR3 runs 14 residues. CDR3: CASSLTGLTDTQYF. The CDR3 bases are TGTGCCAGCAGCCTAACAGGGCTCACAGATACGCAGTATTTT.

This clone has a single count. This chain uses TRBV4-1 with TRBJ2-4, with D possibly TRBD1 on 6 matching bases. The CDR3 is made up of 14 amino acids. V lost 3 bases and J lost 5, with 11 bases in between. Germline CDR1 reads MGHRA; CDR2 reads YSYEKL. CDR3 coding DNA: TGCGCCAGCAGCCAGGGGGCCAACGAAAACATTCAGTACTTC. Amino acid sequence: CASSQGANENIQYF.

The rearrangement links TRBV19 to TRBJ2-3; a weak D match, TRBD1 (5 bases). Trimming pared 7 bases from V and 0 bases from J, leaving 11 bases between. This CDR3 spans 14 amino acids. Germline V CDR1 and CDR2: LNHDA, SQIVND (reference sequence). For the CDR3, the DNA is TGTGCCAGTACCCGGACACAAAGCACAGATACGCAGTATTTT. It specifies CASTRTQSTDTQYF.

The V and J genes are TRBV7-8 and TRBJ2-7, with D maybe TRBD1 (5 bases). This CDR3 spans 13 amino acids. Germline CDR1 and CDR2: SGHVS and FQNEAQ. Trimming shortened V by 5 bases and J by 4 bases, and 12 bases separated the two germline ends. The CDR3 sequence: CASSPTPGYEQYF. CDR3 DNA sequence: TGTGCCAGCAGCCCGACACCAGGGTACGAGCAGTACTTC. The complete variable domain, with remaining parts taken from reference TRBV7-8 and TRBJ2-7, reads GAGVSQSPRYKVAKRGQDVALRCDPISGHVSLFWYQQALGQGPEFLTYFQNEAQLDKSGLPSDRFFAERPEGSVSTLKIQRTQQEDSAVYLCASSPTPGYEQYFGPGTRLTVT.

This clone was seen a single time. V usage is TRBV30 and J usage is TRBJ2-7, with D possibly TRBD2 on 5 matching bases. The CDR3 spans 14 residues. V lost 5 bases, J lost 7 bases, and 21 bases lay in between. Germline V lookup: CDR1 GTSNPN, CDR2 SVGIG (reference sequence). The CDR3 nucleotides read TGTGCCTGGGGAGGCATAGGGTCCATGGGGGAGCAGTACTTC. This codes for CAWGGIGSMGEQYF.

V and J are TRBV5-6 and TRBJ1-2; TRBD1 matches at 9 bases. Germline V gene lookup returns CDR1 SGHDT and CDR2 YYEEEE. The junction had 10 bases not matched to a gene; V was cut back by 2 bases and J by 8 bases. CDR3 length: 15 amino acids. In DNA form, the CDR3 reads TGTGCCAGCAGCTTCGGTGAACAGGGGGCCCGCGGCTACACCTTC. Translated, it gives CASSFGEQGARGYTF. Using reference TRBV5-6 and TRBJ1-2 for the parts outside the CDR3, the full variable domain is DAGVTQSPTHLIKTRGQQVTLRCSPKSGHDTVSWYQQALGQGPQFIFQYYEEEERQRGNFPDRFSGHQFPNYSSELNVNALLLGDSALYLCASSFGEQGARGYTFGSGTRLTVV.

The chain recombines TRBV10-3 with TRBJ1-5; TRBD1 matches 11 bases. The germline CDR1 and CDR2 sequences are ENHRY and SYGVKD. The trim removed 6 bases at V and 11 bases at J, leaving 6 bases unmatched. The CDR3 length is 13 residues. CDR3 nucleotides: TGTGCCATCAGGCCGGGACAGGGGGGGACCCAGCATTTT. Its translation is CAIRPGQGGTQHF.

The chain joins TRBV7-2 to TRBJ1-2, with 7 bases identical to TRBD1. Per the germline V gene, CDR1 is SGHTA and CDR2 is FQGNSA. Unmatched junction bases numbered 5, after V lost 1 base and J lost 0 bases. CDR3 length equals 16 residues. Here the CDR3 reads CASSLVWDSTNYGYTF. CDR3 bases: TGTGCCAGCAGCTTAGTTTGGGACAGTACTAACTATGGCTACACCTTC.

The V call is TRBV10-3, the J call TRBJ1-1; 7 bases match TRBD1. V lost 4 bases, J lost 0 bases, and 5 bases stayed unmatched. Germline V gene data show CDR1 as ENHRY and CDR2 as SYGVKD. The CDR3 contains 15 residues. CDR3 loop: CAISGQTGMNTEAFF. The CDR3 coding sequence is TGTGCCATCAGTGGTCAGACAGGGATGAACACTGAAGCTTTCTTT.

In its sample, this clone was seen once. The CDR3 DNA reads as TGTGCCAGCAGTTTAGTCCAGTCGGGGACTGAAGCTTTCTTT. It encodes CASSLVQSGTEAFF. The chain uses TRBV27 and TRBJ1-1; unclear D gene. Trimming cost V 2 bases and J 5 bases, with 12 bases left between them. The CDR3 is 14 residues long. Germline V lookup: CDR1 MNHEY, CDR2 SMNVEV (reference sequence).

The rearrangement joins TRBV7-8 to TRBJ2-6; D is uncertain. The CDR3 has 14 residues. Germline V gene data show CDR1 as SGHVS and CDR2 as FQNEAQ. V was shortened by 3 bases and J by 1 base, with 4 bases between the two germline ends. CDR3 sequence: CASSFSSGANVLTF. The CDR3 region has the DNA TGTGCCAGCAGCTTCTCTTCTGGGGCCAACGTCCTGACTTTC.

This chain connects TRBV5-1 to TRBJ2-3, with TRBD2 matching over 9 bases. The V gene end was trimmed by 0 bases and the J gene end by 0 bases; junction bases not matched to a gene: 8. Germline CDR1 SGHRS, CDR2 YFSETQ. The CDR3 length is 18 residues. CDR3 amino acids: CASSLERLLAGSTDTQYF. The CDR3 region has the DNA TGCGCCAGCAGCTTGGAGCGTTTACTAGCGGGTAGCACAGATACGCAGTATTTT. The whole variable domain, remainder taken from reference TRBV5-1 and TRBJ2-3, is KAGVTQTPRYLIKTRGQQVTLSCSPISGHRSVSWYQQTPGQGLQFLFEYFSETQRNKGNFPGRFSGRQFSNSRSEMNVSTLELGDSALYLCASSLERLLAGSTDTQYFGPGTRLTVL.